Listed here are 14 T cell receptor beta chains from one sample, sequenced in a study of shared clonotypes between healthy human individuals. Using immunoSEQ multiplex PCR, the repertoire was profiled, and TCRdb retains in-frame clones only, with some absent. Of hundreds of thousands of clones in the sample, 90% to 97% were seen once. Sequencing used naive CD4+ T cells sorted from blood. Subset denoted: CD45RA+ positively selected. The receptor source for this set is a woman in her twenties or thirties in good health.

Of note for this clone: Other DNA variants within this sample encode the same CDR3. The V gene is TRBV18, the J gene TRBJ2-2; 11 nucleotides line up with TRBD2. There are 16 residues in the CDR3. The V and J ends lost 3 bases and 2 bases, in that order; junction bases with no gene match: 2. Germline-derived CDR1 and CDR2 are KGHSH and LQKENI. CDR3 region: CASSPGTSGNTGELFF. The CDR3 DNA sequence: TGTGCCAGCTCACCTGGGACTAGCGGAAACACCGGGGAGCTGTTTTTT.

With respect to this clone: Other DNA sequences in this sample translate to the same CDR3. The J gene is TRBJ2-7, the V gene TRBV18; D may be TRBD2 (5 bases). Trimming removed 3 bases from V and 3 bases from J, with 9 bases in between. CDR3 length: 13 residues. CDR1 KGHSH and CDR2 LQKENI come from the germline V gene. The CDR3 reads CASSPGGSYEQYF. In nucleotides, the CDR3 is TGTGCCAGCTCACCCGGAGGCAGCTACGAGCAGTACTTC.

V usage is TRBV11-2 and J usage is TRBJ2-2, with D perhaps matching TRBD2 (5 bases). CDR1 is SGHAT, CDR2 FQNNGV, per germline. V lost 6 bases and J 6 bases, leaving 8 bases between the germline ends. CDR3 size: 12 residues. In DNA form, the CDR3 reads TGTGCCAGCAGATCGGAGGCCGGGGAGCTGTTTTTT. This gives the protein CASRSEAGELFF. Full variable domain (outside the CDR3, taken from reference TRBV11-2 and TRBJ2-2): EAGVAQSPRYKIIEKRQSVAFWCNPISGHATLYWYQQILGQGPKLLIQFQNNGVVDDSQLPKDRFSAERLKGVDSTLKIQPAKLEDSAVYLCASRSEAGELFFGEGSRLTVL.

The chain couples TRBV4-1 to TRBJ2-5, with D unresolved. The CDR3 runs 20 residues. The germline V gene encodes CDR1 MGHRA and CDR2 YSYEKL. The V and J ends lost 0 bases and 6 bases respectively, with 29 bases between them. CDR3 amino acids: CASSQDWVLRRSVLEKTQYF. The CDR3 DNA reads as TGCGCCAGCAGCCAAGACTGGGTACTACGTCGTTCGGTTCTCGAAAAGACCCAGTACTTC.

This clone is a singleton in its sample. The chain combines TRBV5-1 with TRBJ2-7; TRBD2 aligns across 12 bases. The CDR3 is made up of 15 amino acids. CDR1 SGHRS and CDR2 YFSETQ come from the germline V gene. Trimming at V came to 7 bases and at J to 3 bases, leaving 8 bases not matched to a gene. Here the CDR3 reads CASGRTSGDFYEQYF. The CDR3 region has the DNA TGCGCCAGCGGACGGACTAGCGGGGACTTCTACGAGCAGTACTTC.

CDR3 region: CASSEPPNEQFF. The CDR3 DNA reads as TGCGCCAGCAGTGAACCCCCAAATGAGCAGTTCTTC. The chain employs TRBV10-2 and TRBJ2-1; D uncertain. In germline, CDR1 is WSHSY, CDR2 SAAADI. V was pared by 3 bases and J by 7 bases, with 7 bases between. The CDR3 spans 12 residues.

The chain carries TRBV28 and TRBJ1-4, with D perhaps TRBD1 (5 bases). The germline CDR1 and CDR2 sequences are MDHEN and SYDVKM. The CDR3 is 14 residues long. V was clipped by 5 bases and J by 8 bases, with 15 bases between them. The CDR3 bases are TGTGCCAGCAGTCCCGGGAGGGGAGGAGAAAAACTGTTTTTT. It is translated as CASSPGRGGEKLFF.

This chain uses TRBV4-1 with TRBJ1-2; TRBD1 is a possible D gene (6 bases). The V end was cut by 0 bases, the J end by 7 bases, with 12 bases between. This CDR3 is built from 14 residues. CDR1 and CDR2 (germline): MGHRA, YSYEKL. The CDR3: CASSQEGGIGGYTF. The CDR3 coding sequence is TGCGCCAGCAGCCAAGAAGGGGGTATTGGTGGCTACACCTTC.

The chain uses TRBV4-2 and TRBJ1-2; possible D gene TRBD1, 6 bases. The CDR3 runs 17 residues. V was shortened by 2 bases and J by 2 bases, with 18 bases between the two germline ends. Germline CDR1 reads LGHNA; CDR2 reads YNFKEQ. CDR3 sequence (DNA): TGTGCCAGCAGCCAACTCCCGGACAGCAAATTAAACTATGGCTACACCTTC. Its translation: CASSQLPDSKLNYGYTF.

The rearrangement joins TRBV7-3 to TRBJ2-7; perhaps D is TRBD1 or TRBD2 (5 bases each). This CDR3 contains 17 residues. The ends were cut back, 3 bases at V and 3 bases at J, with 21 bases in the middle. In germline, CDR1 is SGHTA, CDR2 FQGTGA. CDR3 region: CASSLGIIPGPCYEQYF. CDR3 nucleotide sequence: TGTGCCAGCAGCTTGGGGATAATTCCGGGACCATGCTACGAGCAGTACTTC.

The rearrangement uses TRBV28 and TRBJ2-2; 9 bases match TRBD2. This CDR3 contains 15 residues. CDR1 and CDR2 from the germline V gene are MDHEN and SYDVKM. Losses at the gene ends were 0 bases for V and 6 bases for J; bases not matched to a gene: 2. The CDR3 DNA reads TGTGCCAGCAGTTTATGGAGCGGGAGGCCCGGGGAGCTGTTTTTT. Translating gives CASSLWSGRPGELFF.

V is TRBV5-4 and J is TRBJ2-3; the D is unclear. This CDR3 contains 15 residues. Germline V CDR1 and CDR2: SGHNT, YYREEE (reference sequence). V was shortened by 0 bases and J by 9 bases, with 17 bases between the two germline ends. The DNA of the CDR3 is TGTGCCAGCAGCTTGGCCCAGCTCGAGTTTAGCACGCAGTATTTT. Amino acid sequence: CASSLAQLEFSTQYF.

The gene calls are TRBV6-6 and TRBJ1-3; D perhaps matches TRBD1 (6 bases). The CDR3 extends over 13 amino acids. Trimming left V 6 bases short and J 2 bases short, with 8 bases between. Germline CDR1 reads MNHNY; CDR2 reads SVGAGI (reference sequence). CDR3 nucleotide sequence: TGTGCCAGCAGACGGACAGCTGGAAACACCATATATTTT. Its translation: CASRRTAGNTIYF.

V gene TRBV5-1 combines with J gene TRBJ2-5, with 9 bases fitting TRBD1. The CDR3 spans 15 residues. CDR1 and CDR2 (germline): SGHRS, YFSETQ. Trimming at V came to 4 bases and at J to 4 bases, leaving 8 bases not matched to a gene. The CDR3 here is CASSPSGTGPETQYF. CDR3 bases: TGCGCCAGCAGCCCGAGTGGGACAGGGCCAGAGACCCAGTACTTC.